Shown below are 4 T cell receptor beta chains from a single sample sequenced in a study of T-cell memory formation after mild COVID-19. TCRdb processed the 5' RACE reads anew with MiXCR; each CDR3 protein has one entry. In the table there are over 95,000 distinct CDR3 sequences, 22% of which are singletons. Sequencing input: PBMCs or a T cell subset sorted from them (not recorded which). Receptors were obtained from a man aged 18 to 29 who had mild COVID-19 (a few samples of this study predate the infection). Cell type and time point are not known.

The chain employs TRBV3-1 and TRBJ2-7, with D possibly being TRBD1 (6 bases). Germline-derived CDR1 and CDR2 are LGHDT and YNNKEL (reference sequence). CDR3 length equals 12 residues. Trimming cost V 4 bases and J 5 bases, with 9 bases left between them. CDR3: CASSPRQDEQYF. The CDR3, as DNA: TGTGCCAGCAGCCCCCGACAGGACGAGCAGTACTTC.

The CDR3 sequence: CATSRGLLLAGYTGELFF. In nucleotides, the CDR3 is TGTGCCACCAGCAGGGGCTTATTACTAGCGGGGTACACCGGGGAGCTGTTTTTT. V gene TRBV15 combines with J gene TRBJ2-2, with 10 bases matching TRBD2. V gave up 3 bases and J gave up 3 bases; unmatched junction bases: 10. CDR3 length equals 18 residues. Per the germline V gene, CDR1 is LNHNV and CDR2 is YYDKDF (reference sequence).

The V and J genes are TRBV5-1 and TRBJ1-1; D is uncertain. The V gene lost 0 bases and the J gene lost 1 base, with 16 bases spanning the gap. The CDR3 extends over 17 amino acids. Germline lookup yields CDR1 SGHRS and CDR2 YFSETQ. CDR3 amino acids: CASSLDNVPGGNTEAFF. As DNA, the CDR3 is TGCGCCAGCAGCTTGGACAATGTACCGGGCGGGAACACTGAAGCTTTCTTT.

The rearrangement joins TRBV7-8 to TRBJ2-1; 8 nucleotides line up with TRBD2. The CDR3 is 13 amino acids. Germline-derived CDR1 and CDR2 are SGHVS and FQNEAQ. V lost 3 bases to trimming and J lost 5 bases; unmatched junction nucleotides: 0. As DNA, the CDR3 is TGTGCCAGCAGCTTCGGGGGGGACAATGAGCAGTTCTTC. As protein: CASSFGGDNEQFF.